This T cell receptor (beta chain) stems from a study of tissue T cells after allogeneic stem cell transplantation. Study-level points and caveats: Within patients, tissue anatomy strongly shaped TCR repertoire composition.

About this clone: Its target is unknown. Genes and germline come from the mouse. The read falls 1 residue short of the CDR3 end, and the missing part is taken from the germline J gene.

Germline loops: CDR1 NNHDY, CDR2 SYVADS. The CDR3 is 13 residues long. V shed 0 bases and J shed 7 bases, with 11 bases lying between them. Clones were read by immunoSEQ multiplex PCR, and TCRdb kept only the in-frame ones, dropping some. The repertoire holds roughly 20,000 clones, with around 63% as singletons. The rearrangement uses TRBV13-3 and TRBJ2-7, with D possibly matching TRBD2 (6 bases). This clonotype was obtained from a female BALB/c mouse in good health. For this strain, the MHC haplotype corresponds to H2-d. Sequenced input: blood. This chain's CDR3 is CASSDVGVREQYF. The CDR3 bases that were read are TGTGCCAGCAGTGATGTGGGGGTTCGGGAACAGTAC.